This T cell receptor (beta chain) was sequenced during a study of shared clonotypes between healthy human individuals. Study information: There were three CD4 naive, three CD4 memory, two CD8 naive and one CD8 memory plates per donor.

The repertoire was sequenced with immunoSEQ multiplex PCR; TCRdb's copy has only in-frame clones and lacks some. The sample contains approximately 600,000 clones, 85% to 95% of which appear only once. Naive CD8 cells lacked CD45RO and underwent positive selection for CCR7, leaving out terminally differentiated effector memory CD45RA+ cells. This TCR derives from a woman in her 30s in good health. Sequencing used naive CD8+ T cells sorted from blood.

The CDR3 DNA is TGTGCCAGCAGCTATAGTGGTCGGGAGCAGTTCTTC. It encodes CASSYSGREQFF. The rearrangement uses TRBV11-2 and TRBJ2-1; D is uncertain. CDR1 is SGHAT, CDR2 FQNNGV, per germline. The CDR3 is 12 residues long. V lost 4 bases to trimming and J lost 10 bases, with 11 bases between them.